Following are 4 T cell receptor beta chains from one sample sequenced in a study of CD8+CD57+ T cells in acquired aplastic anemia. CDR3 and TCR beta VDJ profiling relied on a genomic DNA template. MiXCR, run by TCRdb on the reads, gives a single entry per CDR3 protein. This table has approximately 150,000 distinct CDR3 sequences, about 64% appearing once. Whoever was chosen for sequencing had shown CD8+CD57+ cell expansion by flow cytometry. The material sequenced was sorted CD4+, CD8+, or CD8+CD57+ T cells (not recorded which) from PBMCs. The source of these receptors is a human donor with aplastic anemia.

This chain uses TRBV7-3 with TRBJ2-1, with 9 bases matching TRBD1. V was clipped by 4 bases and J by 3 bases; unmatched bases: 4. CDR1 and CDR2 (germline): SGHTA, FQGTGA. The CDR3 is made up of 15 amino acids. CDR3 in amino acids: CASSSGQGVYNEQFF. Written as DNA, the CDR3 is TGTGCCAGCAGCTCGGGACAGGGAGTCTACAATGAGCAGTTCTTC.

The chain uses TRBV10-3 and TRBJ1-2, with TRBD1 as a possible D gene (6 bases). CDR3 length: 15 amino acids. Looked up from germline, CDR1 is ENHRY and CDR2 is SYGVKD. Between the trimmed V and J ends, which lost 0 bases and 2 bases, there was a span of 10 bases. The CDR3 region has the DNA TGTGCCATCAGTGAGTCGAAAGGGACAAACTATGGCTACACCTTC. Protein sequence: CAISESKGTNYGYTF.

Details on this clonotype: The junction does not match germline at one end; this may be a read error. The chain uses TRBV7-8 and TRBJ1-4; D may be TRBD1 (5 bases). The V gene's germline CDR1 is SGHVS and CDR2 FQNEAQ. CDR3 length equals 14 residues. CDR3 nucleotides: TGTGCCAGCAGCCCGGGACTGACCAATGAAAAACCGTTTTTT. The encoded protein is CASSPGLTNEKPFF.

The chain carries TRBV5-1 and TRBJ2-7; tentatively, D is TRBD1 or TRBD2 (7 bases each). Germline CDR1 SGHRS, CDR2 YFSETQ. The CDR3 is made up of 15 amino acids. The germline V and J ends were trimmed by 7 bases and 3 bases, with 20 bases remaining between them. The DNA for the CDR3 is TGCGCCAGCGGACATTCAGGGGGACTATTCTACGAGCAGTACTTC. Amino acid sequence: CASGHSGGLFYEQYF.